Listed here are 28 T cell receptor beta chains from one sample, sequenced in a study of regulatory T cells in long-lasting Graves disease listed by TCRdb under 2021. Libraries were constructed by multiplex PCR. Sequencing was carried out with an Illumina HiSeq 4000. TCR beta libraries were built with iRepertoire HTBI primers and Arm-PCR amplification of CDR3 regions. In-frame beta chains were kept once TCRdb had trimmed the public reads at Q25 with fastp and called clones with MiXCR. Merged by CDR3 protein, the rows form single entries marked with the most common genes and DNA. Within this sample are 300,000 to 400,000 distinct CDR3 sequences, with around 16% of them counted one time only. The ten largest clones add up to 20% to 25% of the sample. What this sample's time point label stands for: newly diagnosed GD, antithyroid drugs for less than 3 months. RNA was extracted from PBMCs in TRIzol for both TCR sequencing and RNA sequencing.

Sample: peripheral blood mononuclear cells (PBMCs), taken at new diagnosis, from a patient treated with antithyroid drugs. The source is a female donor with Graves disease.

The table lists this clonotype with many counts. The chain carries TRBV7-2 and TRBJ2-4; D is perhaps TRBD1 (6 bases). This CDR3 is built from 14 residues. V shed 5 bases and J shed 10 bases, with 18 bases lying between them. The germline V gene encodes CDR1 SGHTA and CDR2 FQGNSA. CDR3 protein: CASSPGQRGIIQYF. The CDR3 DNA reads TGTGCCAGCAGCCCAGGACAGAGAGGGATTATTCAGTACTTC.

About this clonotype itself: Given a much more abundant clone one base away, this may be a read error. The chain links TRBV7-2 to TRBJ2-7; no firm D call. Germline lookup yields CDR1 SGHTA and CDR2 FQGNSA. The CDR3 runs 15 residues. Between the trimmed V and J ends, which lost 3 bases and 0 bases, there was a span of 12 bases. The CDR3 bases are TGTGCCAGCAGCTTTAGGATTCACGCCTCCTACGAGCAGTACTTC. Its translation is CASSFRIHASYEQYF.

Points on this clonotype: It may be a read error: a sequence one base away is much more abundant. The CDR3: CASSNTEAFF. The CDR3 DNA is TGTGCCAGCAGCAACACTGAAGCTTTCTTT. This sequence joins TRBV2 and TRBJ1-1; D ambiguous. Germline CDR1 is SNHLY and CDR2 is FYNNEI. Deletions cut 6 bases from V and 2 bases from J, with 1 base between. CDR3 length: 10 residues. Full variable domain (outside the CDR3, taken from reference TRBV2 and TRBJ1-1): EPEVTQTPSHQVTQMGQEVILRCVPISNHLYFYWYRQILGQKVEFLVSFYNNEISEKSEIFDDQFSVERPDGSNFTLKIRSTKLEDSAMYFCASSNTEAFFGQGTRLTVV.

This clonotype has at least ten counts. V usage is TRBV20-1 and J usage is TRBJ1-2, with TRBD1 as a possible D gene (5 bases). The V end was cut by 3 bases, the J end by 8 bases, with 19 bases between. Per the germline V gene, CDR1 is DFQATT and CDR2 is SNEGSKA (reference sequence). The CDR3 covers 14 residues. Here the CDR3 DNA reads TGCAGTGCTAGTGGGCTGAGGGACCCCTCCGGCTACACCTTC. It is translated as CSASGLRDPSGYTF.

This clonotype came up many times. This chain joins TRBV11-2 and TRBJ2-7, with D maybe TRBD2 (6 bases). Germline V gene sequence: CDR1 SGHAT, CDR2 FQNNGV. Trimming took 5 bases from V and 3 from J, leaving 20 bases between them. The CDR3 runs to 16 residues. CDR3: CASSVFSSGGDYEQYF. Written as DNA, the CDR3 is TGTGCCAGCAGCGTATTTTCCAGCGGAGGGGACTACGAGCAGTACTTC.

This clonotype occurred many times. The chain has TRBV3-1 and TRBJ1-5; perhaps TRBD1 as D (5 bases). The CDR3 runs to 15 residues. Germline-derived CDR1 and CDR2 are LGHDT and YNNKEL (reference sequence). V was trimmed by 0 bases and J by 4 bases, leaving 10 bases between them. CDR3 protein: CASSQDSRANQPQHF. CDR3 nucleotide sequence: TGTGCCAGCAGCCAAGATAGCAGGGCTAATCAGCCCCAGCATTTT.

This chain links TRBV27 with TRBJ2-3, with 10 bases that match TRBD2. This CDR3 has 15 residues. With 6 bases clipped from V and 2 bases from J, the junction kept 5 bases outside the gene matches. Germline V gives CDR1 MNHEY, CDR2 SMNVEV (reference sequence). This CDR3 reads CASSGLAANTDTQYF. For the CDR3, the DNA is TGTGCCAGCAGCGGACTAGCGGCCAACACAGATACGCAGTATTTT.

This clonotype came up many times. The chain couples TRBV28 to TRBJ2-3; 11 bases agree with TRBD1. V was pared by 2 bases and J by 5 bases, with 3 bases of the junction left unmatched. The CDR3 is 15 amino acids. Per the germline V gene, CDR1 is MDHEN and CDR2 is SYDVKM. As DNA, the CDR3 is TGTGCCAGCAGTTTAGGACAGGGGGCTGGAGATACGCAGTATTTT. Protein: CASSLGQGAGDTQYF.

The rearrangement uses TRBV19 and TRBJ2-1; 9 bases align to TRBD2. CDR1 and CDR2 from the germline V gene are LNHDA and SQIVND (reference sequence). This CDR3 is 13 amino acids long. The junction had 4 bases not matched to a gene; V was cut back by 5 bases and J by 8 bases. CDR3 in amino acids: CASSGLAGDEQFF. DNA of the CDR3: TGTGCCAGTAGTGGGTTAGCGGGAGATGAGCAGTTCTTC.

This clonotype was found many times. DNA of the CDR3: TGTGCCAGCAGTTTTTCTCGACTAGCGGGACCCGGGGCCAACGTCCTGACTTTC. Its translation: CASSFSRLAGPGANVLTF. V usage is TRBV12-3 or TRBV12-4 and J usage is TRBJ2-6; 11 bases line up with TRBD2. V shed 3 bases and J 4 bases; nucleotides not matched to a gene: 8. CDR3 length: 18 residues.

This clonotype appeared a few times. The V call is TRBV5-6, the J call TRBJ1-1; no definite D call. Trimming pared 0 bases from V and 5 bases from J, leaving 11 bases between. Per germline, CDR1 SGHDT and CDR2 YYEEEE. This CDR3 spans 14 amino acids. The CDR3 DNA reads TGTGCCAGCAGCTTGGAGGTCCGAGGAACTGAAGCTTTCTTT. Translated: CASSLEVRGTEAFF.

The CDR3 nucleotides are TGCGCCAGCAGCTTGGTCCTAGCGAGGGAGCAGTACTTC. Its translation: CASSLVLAREQYF. The rearrangement uses TRBV5-1 and TRBJ2-7; a possible D gene is TRBD2 (6 bases). CDR1 and CDR2 (germline): SGHRS, YFSETQ. CDR3 length: 13 residues. V dropped 0 bases and J dropped 7 bases, with 11 bases sitting between them. The whole variable domain, filled in from reference TRBV5-1 and TRBJ2-7, reads KAGVTQTPRYLIKTRGQQVTLSCSPISGHRSVSWYQQTPGQGLQFLFEYFSETQRNKGNFPGRFSGRQFSNSRSEMNVSTLELGDSALYLCASSLVLAREQYFGPGTRLTVT.

This clonotype has at least ten counts. The chain links TRBV4-1 to TRBJ2-1, with D possibly called TRBD1 or TRBD2 (6 bases each). The length of the CDR3 is 18 residues. Trimming took off 2 bases at V and 0 bases at J, with 17 bases between the two ends. Per the germline V gene, CDR1 is MGHRA and CDR2 is YSYEKL. CDR3 DNA: TGCGCCAGCAGCCAACTTTGGGGGCGGGATAGCTCCTACAATGAGCAGTTCTTC. Translation: CASSQLWGRDSSYNEQFF.

The gene calls are TRBV20-1 and TRBJ2-3, with 9 positions matching TRBD2. The trim removed 0 bases at V and 6 bases at J, leaving 7 bases unmatched. The CDR3 is 15 residues long. Per germline, CDR1 DFQATT and CDR2 SNEGSKA (reference sequence). Here the CDR3 reads CSARDRSGSWDTQYF. Here the CDR3 DNA reads TGCAGTGCTAGAGATCGTAGCGGGAGCTGGGATACGCAGTATTTT.

J is TRBJ2-2 and V is TRBV5-6; D is unclear. The CDR3 length is 13 residues. Between the trimmed V and J ends, which lost 0 bases and 8 bases, there was a span of 8 bases. Germline V gene sequence: CDR1 SGHDT, CDR2 YYEEEE. CDR3 region: CASSLEGRGELFF. Here the CDR3 DNA reads TGTGCCAGCAGCTTGGAGGGCCGGGGGGAGCTGTTTTTT.

This clonotype was recorded a few times. This sequence may be a read error, since a much larger clone differs from it by one base. The chain couples TRBV20-1 to TRBJ2-3; 10 positions match TRBD2. CDR1 and CDR2 from the germline V gene are DFQATT and SNEGSKA (reference sequence). The J segment lost 4 bases and the V segment lost 4 bases, leaving 5 bases of the junction unmatched. The CDR3 spans 14 residues. This chain's CDR3 is CSATGLARADTQYF. The CDR3 DNA reads TGCAGTGCTACGGGACTAGCGAGAGCAGATACGCAGTATTTT.

The rearrangement uses TRBV25-1 and TRBJ2-7; the D is unclear. The CDR3 loop spans 12 amino acids. Germline V gene lookup returns CDR1 MGHDK and CDR2 SYGVNS. The V and J ends lost 3 bases and 7 bases respectively, with 10 bases between them. The CDR3 nucleotides are TGTGCCAGCAGTGATGCCACGTTGGAGCAGTACTTC. Translation gives CASSDATLEQYF.

This clonotype came up many times. The chain couples TRBV7-2 to TRBJ2-3; TRBD2 agrees at 7 bases. Germline V lookup: CDR1 SGHTA, CDR2 FQGNSA. This CDR3 has 16 amino acids. After removal of 1 base from V and 3 bases from J, the junction contained 7 bases not matched to a gene. The CDR3 sequence is CASSLVERDWTDTQYF. The DNA for the CDR3 is TGTGCCAGCAGCTTAGTTGAGCGGGATTGGACAGATACGCAGTATTTT.

This clonotype appeared many times. The gene calls are TRBV27 and TRBJ2-7; 9 nucleotides align to TRBD1. V lost 0 bases to trimming and J lost 4 bases; unmatched junction nucleotides: 7. CDR3 size: 16 residues. Looked up from germline, CDR1 is MNHEY and CDR2 is SMNVEV (reference sequence). CDR3 protein: CASSLSAGDREYEQYF. In DNA, the CDR3 is TGTGCCAGCAGTTTATCGGCCGGGGACAGGGAATACGAGCAGTACTTC.

This clonotype was observed at least ten times. The V gene is TRBV6-1, the J gene TRBJ1-2; maybe TRBD1 (5 bases). V lost 8 bases to trimming and J lost 7 bases, with 17 bases between them. Per germline, CDR1 MNHNS and CDR2 SASEGT. The CDR3 runs to 13 residues. The CDR3: CASLRTRGGGYTF. CDR3 sequence (DNA): TGTGCCAGCTTGAGAACCCGCGGGGGTGGCTACACCTTC.

This clonotype was picked up many times. This chain connects TRBV10-1 to TRBJ2-3; D not resolved. Germline CDR1 is WNHNN and CDR2 is SYGVQD (reference sequence). Deletions cut 0 bases from V and 0 bases from J, with 1 base between. The CDR3 contains 13 residues. In DNA, the CDR3 is TGCGCCAGCAGTGAGTCAAGCACAGATACGCAGTATTTT. It specifies CASSESSTDTQYF.

This sequence joins TRBV24-1 and TRBJ2-2; TRBD1 agrees at 7 bases. V dropped 7 bases and J dropped 0; count of bases not matched to a gene: 4. The CDR3 has 15 amino acids. Germline CDR1 is KGHDR and CDR2 is SFDVKD. The CDR3 region has the DNA TGTGCCACCAGCGAGACAGGGACGAACACCGGGGAGCTGTTTTTT. Its translation: CATSETGTNTGELFF.

This clonotype appeared many times. The chain combines TRBV11-2 with TRBJ2-1; 10 bases fit TRBD2. The germline V gene encodes CDR1 SGHAT and CDR2 FQNNGV. The ends lost 4 bases at V and 3 bases at J; junction bases unmatched: 6. This CDR3 contains 16 residues. The CDR3 DNA follows: TGTGCCAGCAGCTCTAGCGGGAGTAGAAACTACAATGAGCAGTTCTTC. Translation gives CASSSSGSRNYNEQFF.

This clonotype was seen only a few times. A far larger clone differs by one base, so this is likely a read error. The chain links TRBV29-1 to TRBJ2-5; D is unclear. The J call may be in error: the DNA end matches TRBJ2-1 better. The CDR3 consists of 12 residues. Germline CDR1 and CDR2: SQVTM and ANQGSEA. The CDR3 DNA sequence: TGCAGCGTTGTCCCGCAAGGCAATGAGCAGTTCTTC. This codes for CSVVPQGNEQFF.

This clonotype was counted ten times or more. This sequence joins TRBV9 and TRBJ2-3, with 12 nucleotides matching TRBD2. Germline V gene lookup returns CDR1 SGDLS and CDR2 YYNGEE. The V gene end was trimmed by 0 bases and the J gene end by 0 bases; junction bases not matched to a gene: 2. The length of the CDR3 is 17 residues. Here the CDR3 reads CASSVELAGGSTDTQYF. The CDR3 DNA follows: TGTGCCAGCAGCGTAGAACTAGCGGGGGGTAGCACAGATACGCAGTATTTT.

The rearrangement uses TRBV9 and TRBJ1-6; 9 bases map to TRBD1. In germline, CDR1 is SGDLS, CDR2 YYNGEE. V lost 3 bases and J lost 9; bases outside the gene matches: 7. This CDR3 is built from 15 residues. In DNA, the CDR3 is TGTGCCAGCAGCGCCCGGGACAGGGAAGGTTCACCCCTCCACTTT. This encodes CASSARDREGSPLHF.

This clonotype was seen ten or more times. The chain employs TRBV24-1 and TRBJ1-3; D gene ambiguous. V was clipped by 2 bases and J by 0 bases, with 4 bases between them. In germline, CDR1 is KGHDR, CDR2 SFDVKD. CDR3 length: 14 residues. The DNA of the CDR3 is TGTGCCACCAGTGATTCCGGCTCTGGAAACACCATATATTTT. It translates to CATSDSGSGNTIYF.

Here the CDR3 DNA reads TGCGCCAGCAGCCTGGACAGGGGAGGCCAGCCCCAGCATTTT. Encoded protein: CASSLDRGGQPQHF. The chain recombines TRBV4-1 with TRBJ1-5, with TRBD1 matching 9 bases. CDR3 length: 14 amino acids. Germline CDR1 and CDR2: MGHRA and YSYEKL. V lost 4 bases, J lost 7 bases, and 5 bases stayed unmatched.